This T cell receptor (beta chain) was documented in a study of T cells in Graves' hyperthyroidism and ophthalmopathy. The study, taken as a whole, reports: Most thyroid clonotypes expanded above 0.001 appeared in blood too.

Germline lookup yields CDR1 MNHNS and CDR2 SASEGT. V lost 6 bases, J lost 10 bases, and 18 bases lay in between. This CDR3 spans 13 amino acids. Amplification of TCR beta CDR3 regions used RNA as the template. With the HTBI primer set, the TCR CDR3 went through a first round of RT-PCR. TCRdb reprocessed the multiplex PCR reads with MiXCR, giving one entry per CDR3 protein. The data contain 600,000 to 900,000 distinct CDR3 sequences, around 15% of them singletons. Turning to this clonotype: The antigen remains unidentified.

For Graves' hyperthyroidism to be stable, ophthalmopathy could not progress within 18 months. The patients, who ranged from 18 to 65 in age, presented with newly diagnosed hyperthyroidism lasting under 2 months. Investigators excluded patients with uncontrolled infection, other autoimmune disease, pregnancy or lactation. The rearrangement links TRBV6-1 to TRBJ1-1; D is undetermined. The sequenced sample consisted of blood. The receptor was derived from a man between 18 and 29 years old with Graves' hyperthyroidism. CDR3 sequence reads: CASSPRTRVLAFF. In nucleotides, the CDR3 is TGTGCCAGCAGCCCTCGGACCCGCGTGTTAGCTTTCTTT.